This T cell receptor (beta chain) emerged from a study of Graves' ophthalmopathy and Graves' hyperthyroidism. Findings of the study overall: Clonotypes were expanded in thyroid at above 0.001 frequency, and most also appeared in blood. Built on 13 signatures, a model told ophthalmopathy apart from stable hyperthyroidism with over 85% sensitivity and 70% to 82% specificity.

The CDR3 has 12 amino acids. Trimming cost V 7 bases and J 5 bases, with 12 bases left between them. CDR1 and CDR2 from the germline V gene are SGHRS and YFSETQ. TCR beta CDR3 amplification used RNA transcripts. Amplification began with first-round RT-PCR using HTBI primers, then second-round multiplex PCR was performed. In TCRdb, the multiplex PCR reads were re-called with MiXCR into one record per CDR3 protein. The data hold around 660,000 distinct CDR3 sequences, with about 41% observed a single time. On this clonotype: Its antigen is still unknown. A clone one base away is much larger, so this may be a read error. The CDR3 does not close with the conserved phenylalanine or tryptophan, likely indicating a read error.

Clinical symptoms, serum thyroxine, TRAb, thyroid ultrasound and orbital computed tomography determined diagnosis. Sequencing was carried out using peripheral blood. This TCR came from an adult man with Graves' ophthalmopathy. The V gene is TRBV5-1, the J gene TRBJ1-2; no reliable D call. The CDR3 DNA is TGCGCCAGCGTGTTCGGCCCATATGGCTACACCCTC. The encoded protein is CASVFGPYGYTL.